This T cell receptor (beta chain) came from a study of CD8+ T cells in alopecia areata. Study overall: It was oral tofacitinib, at 5 to 10 mg twice daily, that treated patients received.

Treatment described: oral pan-JAK inhibitor, 5-10 mg twice daily. Alopecia areata patients gave lesional scalp punch biopsies and peripheral blood samples. Study results and caveats: Links between baseline CD8+ expansion and response need larger treated cohorts.

With regard to this clone: Its antigen is still unknown.

cDNA reverse transcribed from extracted RNA served as the sequencing template. Libraries were prepared by immunoSEQ multiplex PCR; TCRdb keeps only in-frame clonotypes and omits some of them. This repertoire shows more than 150,000 clones, roughly three fifths found once; its top ten account for around 12%. Germline V gives CDR1 ENHRY, CDR2 SYGVKD. CDR3 size: 14 residues. V shed 2 bases and J 4 bases; nucleotides not matched to a gene: 2. The V call is TRBV10-3, the J call TRBJ1-2; 9 nucleotides align to TRBD1. This sequence originates from a human donor with alopecia areata. This sample comprised CD8+ T cells sorted from blood, obtained at week 24, from a patient treated with tofacitinib. CDR3: CAISEGTGPYGYTF. CDR3 DNA sequence: TGTGCCATCAGTGAGGGGACAGGGCCCTATGGCTACACCTTC.